The clone carrying this T cell receptor beta chain occurred a few times. Its specificity is not known. The data belong to a study of cytomegalovirus exposure and HLA in healthy donors. Study in general: Out of about 190 million T cells, an earlier analysis found 117 million unique TCR beta sequences in total. Study-level points and caveats: Later genetic work tied a missense DCLRE1C variant to beta-chain V and J trimming.

PCR employed 60 Vbeta and 13 Jbeta primers. The table came from immunoSEQ multiplex PCR; TCRdb's copy has only in-frame clones and leaves some out. The sample records more than 140,000 clones, under 70% being singletons. With 5 bases removed from V and 3 bases from J, the gap between germline ends came to 10 bases. The CDR3 has 13 residues. The V gene's germline CDR1 is SGHVS and CDR2 FNYEAQ. Though nominally healthy at sampling, donors likely had unrecorded immune exposures. The V and J genes are TRBV7-6 and TRBJ2-5; D gene unclear. This TCR was recovered from a woman in her twenties or thirties in good health and CMV-seropositive. Sequencing was performed on PBMCs. CDR3 sequence reads: CASSLYTEETQYF. For the CDR3, the DNA is TGTGCCAGCAGCCTGTACACCGAAGAGACCCAGTACTTC.